This TCR beta chain was observed in a study of blood T cell repertoires in COVID-19. Study overall: The United States, Italy and Spain were the sources of the acute and convalescent COVID-19 samples. PBMCs, B-cell-depleted T cells, or T cells provided the cDNA or gDNA that made up the material.

In the authors' methods: Amplifying reference gene primers gave estimates of nucleated cell counts. The assay was immunoSEQ multiplex PCR, and TCRdb's table has in-frame clones only and misses some. That table gives V, J and clone size, and the DNA gave D and trimming. The sample consists of approximately 300,000 clones, about nine tenths of them appearing once. The sample was peripheral blood. This TCR was sampled from a woman aged 50 to 65 who had recovered from COVID-19.

DNA for the CDR3: TGTGCCAGTAGTATATCAGGGGCAGGGGTTCGAGGCAATCAGCCCCAGCATTTT. This codes for CASSISGAGVRGNQPQHF. The chain is built from TRBV19 and TRBJ1-5; TRBD1 is a possible D gene (6 bases). CDR1 is LNHDA, CDR2 SQIVND, per germline (reference sequence). V was shortened by 2 bases and J by 2 bases, with 19 bases between the two germline ends. The CDR3 length is 18 residues.